The next 22 T cell receptor beta chains were all read from a single sample in a study of cytomegalovirus exposure and HLA in healthy donors (dated by TCRdb to 2016 to 2017). Library creation used the immunoSEQ multiplex PCR assay. For the multiplex PCR, a mixture combining 60 forward primers for TCR Vbeta segments and 13 reverse primers for TCR Jbeta segments was used. Drawn from immuneACCESS, this table holds only the in-frame rearrangements with V and J called that TCRdb kept. Clones are partly lost; checked studies trace under half to an unresolved V gene and leave the rest unexplained. Within this sample are about 98,000 clones, with about 85% of them counted one time only. The ten largest make up more than 3% of the sample. The sequenced sample was PBMCs. These receptors were taken from a female donor in good health and CMV-seropositive.

The genes are TRBV30 and TRBJ2-6; possibly TRBD1 for D (5 bases). The CDR3 is 18 amino acids. Trimming cost V 0 bases and J 0 bases, with 15 bases left between them. CDR1 is GTSNPN, CDR2 SVGIG, per germline (reference sequence). The CDR3 region has the DNA TGTGCCTGGAGTGTGTGGGGCAGGGTCCGCTCTGGGGCCAACGTCCTGACTTTC. This translates into CAWSVWGRVRSGANVLTF. Combining the CDR3 with reference TRBV30 and TRBJ2-6 gives the whole variable domain SQTIHQWPATLVQPVGSPLSLECTVEGTSNPNLYWYRQAAGRGLQLLFYSVGIGQISSEVPQNLSASRPQDRQFILSSKKLLLSDSGFYLCAWSVWGRVRSGANVLTFGAGSRLTVL.

This rearrangement joins TRBV4-2 to TRBJ2-3; 9 bases align to TRBD1. The CDR3 is made up of 17 amino acids. Germline V lookup: CDR1 LGHNA, CDR2 YNFKEQ. V shed 0 bases and J 2 bases; nucleotides not matched to a gene: 6. CDR3 residues: CASSQDRDRDITDTQYF. Here the CDR3 DNA reads TGTGCCAGCAGCCAAGATCGGGACAGGGATATCACAGATACGCAGTATTTT.

This clone was observed once. The chain carries TRBV4-1 and TRBJ2-3; 7 nucleotides match TRBD2. CDR3 length equals 17 residues. V was clipped by 3 bases and J by 3 bases; unmatched bases: 12. Germline-derived CDR1 and CDR2 are MGHRA and YSYEKL. Here the CDR3 reads CASSQPRSSGKTDTQYF. The CDR3, as DNA: TGCGCCAGCAGCCAGCCCCGGAGCAGCGGGAAGACAGATACGCAGTATTTT.

This chain connects TRBV18 to TRBJ1-1, with D tentatively TRBD1 (6 bases). Germline CDR1 and CDR2: KGHSH and LQKENI. The CDR3 loop spans 14 amino acids. The V end was cut by 6 bases, the J end by 1 base, with 12 bases between. CDR3 protein: CASSAGTPNTEAFF. CDR3 DNA: TGTGCCAGCTCGGCCGGGACACCGAACACTGAAGCTTTCTTT.

V and J are TRBV7-2 and TRBJ2-5; TRBD1 matches 9 bases. Germline assignment: CDR1 SGHTA and CDR2 FQGNSA. V shed 5 bases, J shed 2 bases, and the junction held 6 bases outside the gene matches. The CDR3 contains 15 residues. CDR3 residues: CASSPRTGAQETQYF. The CDR3 region has the DNA TGTGCCAGCAGCCCGAGGACAGGGGCGCAAGAGACCCAGTACTTC.

Here the CDR3 reads CSVGQGYDYEQYF. The CDR3 nucleotides are TGCAGCGTTGGACAGGGATATGACTACGAGCAGTACTTC. The V gene is TRBV29-1, the J gene TRBJ2-7; 7 positions agree with TRBD1. With 4 bases clipped from V and 3 bases from J, the junction kept 6 bases outside the gene matches. The germline gives CDR1 SQVTM, CDR2 ANQGSEA. The CDR3 totals 13 residues.

This clone was observed a single time. The chain uses TRBV28 and TRBJ1-1; a possible D gene is TRBD1 (5 bases). V lost 6 bases to trimming and J lost 1 base, with 15 bases between them. CDR1 is MDHEN and CDR2 is SYDVKM in the germline V gene. This CDR3 is built from 15 residues. The CDR3 nucleotides read TGTGCCAGCAGCTACCCGCGACAGCCGAACACTGAAGCTTTCTTT. Protein: CASSYPRQPNTEAFF.

The genes are TRBV25-1 and TRBJ1-2; D unclear. CDR3 length: 14 amino acids. CDR1 is MGHDK and CDR2 is SYGVNS in the germline V gene. V shed 5 bases and J shed 5 bases, with 15 bases lying between them. CDR3 sequence (DNA): TGTGCCAGCAGTTCTACTGGGCTCCATTATGGCTACACCTTC. Its protein is CASSSTGLHYGYTF.

This chain uses TRBV5-4 with TRBJ1-1; 8 bases match TRBD1. Germline assignment: CDR1 SGHNT and CDR2 YYREEE (reference sequence). V was pared by 4 bases and J by 3 bases, with 5 bases of the junction left unmatched. The CDR3 is made up of 14 amino acids. CDR3 loop: CASSRGTGYTEAFF. The CDR3 DNA follows: TGTGCCAGCAGCCGGGGGACAGGATACACTGAAGCTTTCTTT.

The chain uses TRBV1 and TRBJ2-7; no DNA check was done on the table's D call, TRBD2. TRBV1 is a listed pseudogene. The CDR3 is 11 residues long. The CDR3 here is CTSSPNYEQYF. For the CDR3, the DNA is TGCACCAGCAGCCCTAACTACGAGCAGTACTTC.

The chain uses TRBV30 and TRBJ1-5; possibly TRBD1 for D (5 bases). Germline V gene lookup returns CDR1 GTSNPN and CDR2 SVGIG (reference sequence). CDR3 size: 13 residues. Between the trimmed V and J ends, which lost 0 bases and 6 bases, there was a span of 9 bases. The CDR3: CAWSVAGGQPQHF. CDR3 nucleotide sequence: TGTGCCTGGAGTGTGGCGGGGGGTCAGCCCCAGCATTTT.

J is TRBJ2-7 and V is TRBV6-1, with TRBD2 matching 7 bases. Germline V gives CDR1 MNHNS, CDR2 SASEGT. This CDR3 contains 15 residues. V dropped 2 bases and J dropped 6; count of bases not matched to a gene: 10. The CDR3 DNA reads TGTGCCAGCAGTGAACACAGCGGGACTCACGGCGAGCAGTACTTC. This encodes CASSEHSGTHGEQYF.

This clone was found once. The genes are TRBV6-4 and TRBJ1-1, with TRBD1 matching over 8 bases. Germline V gives CDR1 MRHNA, CDR2 SNTAGT. After removal of 5 bases from V and 0 bases from J, the junction contained 5 bases not matched to a gene. The CDR3 has 15 amino acids. The CDR3 DNA reads TGTGCCAGCAGTCGGACAGGGACTATGAACACTGAAGCTTTCTTT. Translated: CASSRTGTMNTEAFF.

The rearrangement joins TRBV11-2 to TRBJ1-1; tentatively, D is TRBD1 (6 bases). Trimming shortened V by 1 base and J by 1 base, and 16 bases separated the two germline ends. The germline CDR1 and CDR2 sequences are SGHAT and FQNNGV. The CDR3 is 17 amino acids. CDR3 DNA sequence: TGTGCCAGCAGCTTAGGCCATTCAGGGACATCGAACACTGAAGCTTTCTTT. It is translated as CASSLGHSGTSNTEAFF.

The chain employs TRBV7-2 and TRBJ1-5; tentatively, D is TRBD1 (6 bases). The germline V gene encodes CDR1 SGHTA and CDR2 FQGNSA. This CDR3 has 14 amino acids. V was shortened by 5 bases and J by 4 bases, with 12 bases between the two germline ends. CDR3 DNA sequence: TGTGCCAGCAGCCAGGGGTCAGGAAATCAGCCCCAGCATTTT. It is translated as CASSQGSGNQPQHF.

This chain joins TRBV2 and TRBJ2-6; D perhaps matches TRBD1 (5 bases). The ends were cut back, 5 bases at V and 2 bases at J, with 10 bases in the middle. Germline CDR1 reads SNHLY; CDR2 reads FYNNEI. The CDR3 runs 15 residues. This chain's CDR3 is CASSRTLPGANVLTF. The CDR3 coding sequence is TGTGCCAGCAGTAGGACACTGCCTGGGGCCAACGTCCTGACTTTC.

The CDR3 region has the DNA TGTGCCAGTAGTATTCGGGACAGGGGGCGCGAACAGCCCCAGCATTTT. Protein: CASSIRDRGREQPQHF. J is TRBJ1-5 and V is TRBV19; 12 nucleotides agree with TRBD1. V gave up 3 bases and J gave up 7 bases; unmatched junction bases: 7. Germline V gene data show CDR1 as LNHDA and CDR2 as SQIVND (reference sequence). The CDR3 loop spans 16 amino acids.

V usage is TRBV5-1 and J usage is TRBJ2-3, with TRBD2 identical over 12 bases. V was clipped by 0 bases and J by 4 bases; unmatched bases: 3. There are 16 residues in the CDR3. Germline V gene data show CDR1 as SGHRS and CDR2 as YFSETQ. The CDR3 sequence is CASSLGLAGAADTQYF. Here the CDR3 DNA reads TGCGCCAGCAGCTTGGGACTAGCGGGGGCTGCAGATACGCAGTATTTT.

The chain recombines TRBV5-4 with TRBJ1-2; D might be TRBD1 (5 bases). The CDR3 runs 17 residues. Germline values: CDR1 SGHNT, CDR2 YYREEE (reference sequence). Trimming stripped 2 bases from V and 1 base from J, with 18 bases between. CDR3 amino acids: CASSFPGSIQINYGYTF. As DNA, the CDR3 is TGTGCCAGCAGCTTCCCAGGGTCCATCCAGATTAACTATGGCTACACCTTC.

The chain has TRBV20-1 and TRBJ2-1; 7 positions agree with TRBD2. The CDR3 length is 11 residues. Unmatched junction bases numbered 1, after V lost 3 bases and J lost 8 bases. Germline V CDR1 and CDR2: DFQATT, SNEGSKA (reference sequence). In nucleotides, the CDR3 is TGCAGTGCTAGTGGGGGGGATGAGCAGTTCTTC. It is translated as CSASGGDEQFF.

The J gene is TRBJ2-5, the V gene TRBV9; 14 bases fit TRBD2. Germline CDR1 SGDLS, CDR2 YYNGEE. The CDR3 totals 17 residues. The V and J ends lost 3 bases and 4 bases, in that order; junction bases with no gene match: 8. The CDR3 region has the DNA TGTGCCAGCAGCGCGGGACTAGCGGGGGACAGGGGAGAGACCCAGTACTTC. Protein: CASSAGLAGDRGETQYF.

Written as DNA, the CDR3 is TGTGCCAGCAGTTTATATGGGATCGAGGGCAATGAGCAGTTCTTC. Its translation: CASSLYGIEGNEQFF. This sequence joins TRBV27 and TRBJ2-1; maybe TRBD2 (5 bases). Between the trimmed V and J ends, which lost 1 base and 6 bases, there was a span of 13 bases. The CDR3 has 15 amino acids. The V gene's germline CDR1 is MNHEY and CDR2 SMNVEV (reference sequence).